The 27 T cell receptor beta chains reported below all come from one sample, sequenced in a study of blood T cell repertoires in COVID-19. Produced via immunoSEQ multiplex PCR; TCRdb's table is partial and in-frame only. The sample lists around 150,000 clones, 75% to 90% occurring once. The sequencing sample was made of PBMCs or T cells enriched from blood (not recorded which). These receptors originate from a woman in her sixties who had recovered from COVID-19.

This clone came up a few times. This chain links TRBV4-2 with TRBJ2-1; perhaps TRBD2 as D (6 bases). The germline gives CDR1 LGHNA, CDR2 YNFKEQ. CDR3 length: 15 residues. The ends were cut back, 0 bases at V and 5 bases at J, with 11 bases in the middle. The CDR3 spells CASSQEPGEDNEQFF. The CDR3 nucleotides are TGTGCCAGCAGCCAAGAGCCGGGGGAGGACAATGAGCAGTTCTTC.

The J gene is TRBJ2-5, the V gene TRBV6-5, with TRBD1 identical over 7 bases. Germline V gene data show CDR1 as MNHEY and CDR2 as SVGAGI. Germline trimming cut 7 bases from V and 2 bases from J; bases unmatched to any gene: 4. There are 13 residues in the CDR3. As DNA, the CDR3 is TGTGCCAGCAACCCGACAGGGCAAGAGACCCAGTACTTC. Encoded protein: CASNPTGQETQYF.

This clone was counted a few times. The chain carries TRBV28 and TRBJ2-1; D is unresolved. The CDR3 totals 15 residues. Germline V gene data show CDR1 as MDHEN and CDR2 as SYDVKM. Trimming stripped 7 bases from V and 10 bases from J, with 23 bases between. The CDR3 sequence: CASIPLTAFTEEQFF. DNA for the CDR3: TGTGCCAGCATCCCCCTCACGGCGTTTACGGAGGAGCAGTTCTTC.

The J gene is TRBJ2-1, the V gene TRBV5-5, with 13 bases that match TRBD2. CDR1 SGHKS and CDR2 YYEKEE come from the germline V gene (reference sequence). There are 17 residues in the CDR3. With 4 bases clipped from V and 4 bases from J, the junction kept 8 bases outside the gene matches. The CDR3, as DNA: TGTGCCAGCAGCCTACGACTAGCGGGAGGCAAATACAATGAGCAGTTCTTC. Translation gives CASSLRLAGGKYNEQFF.

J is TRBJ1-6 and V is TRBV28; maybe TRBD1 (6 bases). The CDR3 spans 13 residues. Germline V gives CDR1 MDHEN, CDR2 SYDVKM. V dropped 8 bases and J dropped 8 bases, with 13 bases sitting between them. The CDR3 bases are TGTGCCAGCCAGCCAAGGGGGTATTCACCCCTCCACTTT. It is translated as CASQPRGYSPLHF.

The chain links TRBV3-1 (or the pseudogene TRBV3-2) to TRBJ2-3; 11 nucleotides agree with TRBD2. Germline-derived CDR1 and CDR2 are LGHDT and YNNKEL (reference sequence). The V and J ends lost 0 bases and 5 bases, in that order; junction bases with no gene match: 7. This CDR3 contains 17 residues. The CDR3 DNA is TGTGCCAGCAGCCAAGATCTAGCTAGCGGGGGGCGAGATACGCAGTATTTT. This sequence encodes CASSQDLASGGRDTQYF.

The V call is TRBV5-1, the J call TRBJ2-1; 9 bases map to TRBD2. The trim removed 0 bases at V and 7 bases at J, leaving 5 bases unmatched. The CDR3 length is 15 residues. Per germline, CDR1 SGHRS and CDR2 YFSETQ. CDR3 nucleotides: TGCGCCAGCAGCTTGGACGGGACTAGCCTAAATGAGCAGTTCTTC. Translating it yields CASSLDGTSLNEQFF.

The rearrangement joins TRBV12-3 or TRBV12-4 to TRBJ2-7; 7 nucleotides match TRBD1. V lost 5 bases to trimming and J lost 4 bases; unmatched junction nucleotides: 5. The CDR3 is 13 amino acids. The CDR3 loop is CASSLNRGYEQYF. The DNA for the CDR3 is TGTGCCAGCAGTCTCAACAGGGGATACGAGCAGTACTTC.

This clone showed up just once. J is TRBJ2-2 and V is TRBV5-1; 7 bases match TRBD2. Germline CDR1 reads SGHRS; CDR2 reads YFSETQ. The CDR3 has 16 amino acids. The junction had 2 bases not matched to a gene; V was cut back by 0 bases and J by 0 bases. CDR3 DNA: TGCGCCAGCAGCTTGGTGGGGAGGGCGAACACCGGGGAGCTGTTTTTT. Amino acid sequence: CASSLVGRANTGELFF.

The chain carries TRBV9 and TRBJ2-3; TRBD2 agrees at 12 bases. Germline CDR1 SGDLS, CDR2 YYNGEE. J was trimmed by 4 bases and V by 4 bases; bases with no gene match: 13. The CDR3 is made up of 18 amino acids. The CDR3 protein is CASSPPLAGGPAADTQYF. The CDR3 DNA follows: TGTGCCAGCAGCCCCCCGCTAGCGGGAGGGCCGGCGGCAGATACGCAGTATTTT.

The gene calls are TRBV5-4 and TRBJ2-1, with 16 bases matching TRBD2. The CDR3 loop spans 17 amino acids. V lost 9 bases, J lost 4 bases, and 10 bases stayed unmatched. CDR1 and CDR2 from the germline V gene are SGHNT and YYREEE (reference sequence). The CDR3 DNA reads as TGTGCCACCTACTCGGGACTAGCGGGGGGGATATACAATGAGCAGTTCTTC. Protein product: CATYSGLAGGIYNEQFF.

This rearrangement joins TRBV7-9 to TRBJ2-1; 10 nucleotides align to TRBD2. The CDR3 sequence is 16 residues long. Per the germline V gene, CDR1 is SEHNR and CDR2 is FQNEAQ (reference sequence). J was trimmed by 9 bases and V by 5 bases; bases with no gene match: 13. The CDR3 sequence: CASSPRGLAGAGEQFF. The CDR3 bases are TGTGCCAGCAGCCCCAGAGGGCTAGCGGGAGCAGGTGAGCAGTTCTTC.

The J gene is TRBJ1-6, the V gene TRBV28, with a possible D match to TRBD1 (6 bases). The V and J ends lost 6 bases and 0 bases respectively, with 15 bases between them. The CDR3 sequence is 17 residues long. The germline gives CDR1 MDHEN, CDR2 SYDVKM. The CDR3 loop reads CASSSQQGSSYNSPLHF. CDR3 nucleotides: TGTGCCAGCAGCTCACAGCAGGGGAGCTCCTATAATTCACCCCTCCACTTT.

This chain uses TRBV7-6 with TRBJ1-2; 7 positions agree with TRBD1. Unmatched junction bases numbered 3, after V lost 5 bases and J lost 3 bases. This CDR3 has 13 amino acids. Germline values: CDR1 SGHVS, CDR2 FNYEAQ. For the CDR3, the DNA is TGTGCCAGCAGCGAGGGACAGCACTATGGCTACACCTTC. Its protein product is CASSEGQHYGYTF. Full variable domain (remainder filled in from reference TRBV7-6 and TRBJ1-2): GAGVSQSPRYKVTKRGQDVALRCDPISGHVSLYWYRQALGQGPEFLTYFNYEAQQDKSGLPNDRFSAERPEGSISTLTIQRTEQRDSAMYRCASSEGQHYGYTFGSGTRLTVV.

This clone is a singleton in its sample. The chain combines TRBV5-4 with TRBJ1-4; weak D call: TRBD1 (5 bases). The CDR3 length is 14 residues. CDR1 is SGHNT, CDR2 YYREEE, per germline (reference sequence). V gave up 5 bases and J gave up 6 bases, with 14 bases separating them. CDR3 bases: TGTGCCAGCAGTGCCAGGGATGGCGATGAAAAACTGTTTTTT. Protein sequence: CASSARDGDEKLFF.

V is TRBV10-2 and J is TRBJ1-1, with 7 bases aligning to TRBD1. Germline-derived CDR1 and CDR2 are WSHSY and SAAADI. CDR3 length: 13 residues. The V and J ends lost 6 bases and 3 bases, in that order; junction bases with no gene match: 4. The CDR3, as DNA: TGCGCCAGCAGCCGGGACAGTCACACTGAAGCTTTCTTT. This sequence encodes CASSRDSHTEAFF.

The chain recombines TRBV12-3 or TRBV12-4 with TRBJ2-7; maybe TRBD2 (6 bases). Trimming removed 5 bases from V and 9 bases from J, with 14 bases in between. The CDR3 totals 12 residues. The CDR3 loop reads CASSQDFGGQYF. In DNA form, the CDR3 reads TGTGCCAGCAGTCAAGACTTCGGGGGGCAGTACTTC.

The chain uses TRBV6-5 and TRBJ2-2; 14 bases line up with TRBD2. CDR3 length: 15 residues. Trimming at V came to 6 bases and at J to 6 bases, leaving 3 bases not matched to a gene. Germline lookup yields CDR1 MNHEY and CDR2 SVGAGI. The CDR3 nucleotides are TGTGCCAGCAGAATGGGACTAGCGGGAGCCGGGGAGCTGTTTTTT. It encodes CASRMGLAGAGELFF.

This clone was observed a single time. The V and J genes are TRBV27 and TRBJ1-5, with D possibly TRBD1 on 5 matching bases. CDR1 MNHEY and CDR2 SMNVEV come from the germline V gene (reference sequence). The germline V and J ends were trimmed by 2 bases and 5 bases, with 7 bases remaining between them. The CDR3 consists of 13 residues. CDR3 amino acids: CASSLDRYQPQHF. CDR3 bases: TGTGCCAGCAGTTTAGACAGATATCAGCCCCAGCATTTT.

The CDR3, as DNA: TGTGCCAGCAGCCGGGCAGAAGAAGCTTTCTTT. Its translation: CASSRAEEAFF. The chain has TRBV3-1 (or the pseudogene TRBV3-2) and TRBJ1-1; D unclear. This CDR3 region has 11 residues. Trimming cost V 4 bases and J 8 bases, with 8 bases left between them. Germline CDR1 and CDR2: LGHDT and YNNKEL (reference sequence).

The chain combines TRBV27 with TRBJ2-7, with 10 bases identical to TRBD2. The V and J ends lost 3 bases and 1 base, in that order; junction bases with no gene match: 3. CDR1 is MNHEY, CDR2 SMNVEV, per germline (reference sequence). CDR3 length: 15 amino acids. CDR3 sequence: CASSFRSGGSYEQYF. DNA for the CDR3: TGTGCCAGCAGTTTTCGTAGCGGGGGGTCCTACGAGCAGTACTTC.

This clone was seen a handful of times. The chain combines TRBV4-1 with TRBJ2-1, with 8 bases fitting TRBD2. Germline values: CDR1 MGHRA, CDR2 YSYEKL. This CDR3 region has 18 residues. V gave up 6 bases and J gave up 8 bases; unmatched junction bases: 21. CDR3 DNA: TGCGCCAGCAGGGGTCTCTTCGGGCGGGAGGTTGTCCAGGATGAGCAGTTCTTC. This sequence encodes CASRGLFGREVVQDEQFF.

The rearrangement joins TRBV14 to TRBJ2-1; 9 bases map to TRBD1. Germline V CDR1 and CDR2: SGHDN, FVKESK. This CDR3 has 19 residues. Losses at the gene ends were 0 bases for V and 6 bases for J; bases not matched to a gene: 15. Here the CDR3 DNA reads TGTGCCAGCAGCCAAGAAATGTCGCGGGGGACAGGGTTTTTCAATGAGCAGTTCTTC. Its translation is CASSQEMSRGTGFFNEQFF.

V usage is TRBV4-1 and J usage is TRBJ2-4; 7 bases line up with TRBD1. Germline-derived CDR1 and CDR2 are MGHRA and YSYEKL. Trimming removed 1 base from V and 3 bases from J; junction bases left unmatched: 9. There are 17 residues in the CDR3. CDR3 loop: CASSQGVGGSGKNIQYF. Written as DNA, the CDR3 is TGCGCCAGCAGCCAAGGGGTAGGGGGCTCCGGCAAAAACATTCAGTACTTC.

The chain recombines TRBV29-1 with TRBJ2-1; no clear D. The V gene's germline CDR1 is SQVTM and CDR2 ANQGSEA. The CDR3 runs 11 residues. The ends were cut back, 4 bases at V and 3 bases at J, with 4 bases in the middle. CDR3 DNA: TGCAGCGTTGCTAGCTACAATGAGCAGTTCTTC. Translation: CSVASYNEQFF.

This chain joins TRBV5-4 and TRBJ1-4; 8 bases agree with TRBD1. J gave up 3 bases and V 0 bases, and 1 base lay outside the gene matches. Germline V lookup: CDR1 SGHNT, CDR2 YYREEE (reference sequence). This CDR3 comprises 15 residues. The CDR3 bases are TGTGCCAGCAGCTTGGAGACAGGGGCTAATGAAAAACTGTTTTTT. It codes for CASSLETGANEKLFF. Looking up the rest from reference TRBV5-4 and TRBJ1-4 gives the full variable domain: ETGVTQSPTHLIKTRGQQVTLRCSSQSGHNTVSWYQQALGQGPQFIFQYYREEENGRGNFPPRFSGLQFPNYSSELNVNALELDDSALYLCASSLETGANEKLFFGSGTQLSVL.

In nucleotides, the CDR3 is TGTGCCAGCAGCCACAGCCAGGACAGGGTGGACGAAAAACTGTTTTTT. Translating it yields CASSHSQDRVDEKLFF. V and J are TRBV9 and TRBJ1-4; TRBD1 matches 8 bases. Germline CDR1 is SGDLS and CDR2 is YYNGEE. V dropped 4 bases and J dropped 8; count of bases not matched to a gene: 13. This CDR3 spans 16 amino acids.